A single sample gave rise to the 12 T cell receptor beta chains below, sequenced in a study of blood T cell repertoires in COVID-19. This table comes from immunoSEQ multiplex PCR, and its TCRdb copy is limited to in-frame clones, with some not included. The sample holds around 100,000 clones, approximately 86% seen once. Sequencing was done on a sample of PBMCs or T cells enriched from blood (not recorded which). All receptors derive from a woman aged 50 to 65 who had recovered from COVID-19.

This clone was seen only once. V usage is TRBV28 and J usage is TRBJ1-6, with 7 bases aligning to TRBD1. Germline CDR1 is MDHEN and CDR2 is SYDVKM. The CDR3 spans 16 residues. V trimming: 3 bases; J trimming: 9 bases; junction bases outside the gene matches: 11. The CDR3 coding sequence is TGTGCCAGCAGTTTTGAGGGGGCGCCATGGATTTCACCCCTCCACTTT. It specifies CASSFEGAPWISPLHF.

This chain joins TRBV6-5 and TRBJ1-2, with a weak D call TRBD1 (5 bases). Germline CDR1 is MNHEY and CDR2 is SVGAGI. This CDR3 has 15 residues. The ends were cut back, 4 bases at V and 7 bases at J, with 19 bases in the middle. CDR3 loop: CASSSPGLAGSGYTF. The CDR3 nucleotides read TGTGCCAGCAGTTCCCCAGGGTTGGCTGGTAGTGGCTACACCTTC.

The chain employs TRBV7-2 and TRBJ2-1; 15 bases map to TRBD2. This CDR3 spans 16 amino acids. V shed 2 bases and J 10 bases; nucleotides not matched to a gene: 6. Germline values: CDR1 SGHTA, CDR2 FQGNSA. The CDR3 loop reads CASSLSGLAGGLEQFF. The CDR3 DNA reads TGTGCCAGCAGCTTATCAGGACTAGCGGGGGGGCTAGAGCAGTTCTTC.

This clone was counted once. This chain links TRBV7-2 with TRBJ1-1; 7 positions match TRBD1. Germline V CDR1 and CDR2: SGHTA, FQGNSA. The V segment lost 2 bases and the J segment 1 base; nucleotides outside the gene matches: 16. This CDR3 has 19 amino acids. The CDR3 DNA reads as TGTGCCAGCAGCTTAAGGTTCCTGTTAGGGGGCCGGGGGAACACTGAAGCTTTCTTT. Amino acid sequence: CASSLRFLLGGRGNTEAFF.

The chain carries TRBV3-1 (or the pseudogene TRBV3-2) and TRBJ1-6, with 9 positions matching TRBD1. V lost 7 bases and J lost 5; bases outside the gene matches: 3. This CDR3 spans 14 amino acids. CDR1 and CDR2 from the germline V gene are LGHDT and YNNKEL (reference sequence). This chain's CDR3 is CASKGQGDNSPLHF. CDR3 nucleotide sequence: TGTGCCAGCAAGGGACAGGGAGATAATTCACCCCTCCACTTT.

V and J are TRBV11-3 and TRBJ2-1; TRBD2 aligns across 13 bases. Trimming at V came to 5 bases and at J to 4 bases, leaving 5 bases not matched to a gene. Germline CDR1 and CDR2: SGHNT and YENEEA. CDR3 length: 16 amino acids. CDR3 nucleotide sequence: TGTGCCAGCAGCCCAAGGACTAGCGGGAGTTACAATGAGCAGTTCTTC. It yields the protein CASSPRTSGSYNEQFF.

The rearrangement joins TRBV5-5 to TRBJ2-7; a possible D gene is TRBD2 (5 bases). V lost 0 bases and J lost 5, with 15 bases in between. The germline gives CDR1 SGHKS, CDR2 YYEKEE (reference sequence). This CDR3 region has 15 residues. The CDR3 DNA sequence: TGTGCCAGCAGCTTGGGATTTGAGGGTTGGGACGAGCAGTACTTC. Translated: CASSLGFEGWDEQYF. Combining the CDR3 with reference TRBV5-5 and TRBJ2-7 gives the whole variable domain DAGVTQSPTHLIKTRGQQVTLRCSPISGHKSVSWYQQVLGQGPQFIFQYYEKEERGRGNFPDRFSARQFPNYSSELNVNALLLGDSALYLCASSLGFEGWDEQYFGPGTRLTVT.

The chain has TRBV20-1 and TRBJ2-7, with D perhaps matching TRBD1 (6 bases). The CDR3 spans 14 residues. Germline-derived CDR1 and CDR2 are DFQATT and SNEGSKA (reference sequence). Trimming pared 3 bases from V and 2 bases from J, leaving 14 bases between. The CDR3 DNA is TGCAGTGCTAGTACTCCCAGGGGCCCCTACGAGCAGTACTTC. Amino acid sequence: CSASTPRGPYEQYF.

This clone showed up just once. J is TRBJ2-3 and V is TRBV3-1 (or the pseudogene TRBV3-2); 8 bases line up with TRBD2. Germline V gene lookup returns CDR1 LGHDT and CDR2 YNNKEL (reference sequence). The CDR3 runs 15 residues. V gave up 8 bases and J gave up 6 bases; unmatched junction bases: 13. The CDR3, as DNA: TGTGCCAGCCTTGGTCCAGCGGGAGTCCGGGATACGCAGTATTTT. It codes for CASLGPAGVRDTQYF.

The CDR3 loop is CASSDRTSGSNEQFF. CDR3 nucleotides: TGTGCCAGCAGTGATCGGACTAGCGGGAGCAATGAGCAGTTCTTC. The chain links TRBV6-1 to TRBJ2-1; 13 nucleotides agree with TRBD2. The V segment lost 3 bases and the J segment 6 bases; nucleotides outside the gene matches: 2. CDR3 length: 15 residues. Germline V gene data show CDR1 as MNHNS and CDR2 as SASEGT.

The chain links TRBV21-1 to TRBJ2-7; the table's D gene call, TRBD2, was not cross checked with the DNA. TRBV21-1 is flagged as a pseudogene. This CDR3 has 14 residues. The CDR3 spells CASSKVRDSYEQYF. CDR3 coding DNA: TGTGCCAGCAGCAAAGTTCGGGATTCCTACGAGCAGTACTTC.

The V gene is TRBV6-5, the J gene TRBJ1-2; the D gene is possibly TRBD1 (6 bases). The CDR3 consists of 11 residues. The V and J ends lost 7 bases and 8 bases respectively, with 11 bases between them. CDR1 MNHEY and CDR2 SVGAGI come from the germline V gene. This chain's CDR3 is CASTRTDGYTF. DNA of the CDR3: TGTGCCAGCACTAGGACAGACGGCTACACCTTC.